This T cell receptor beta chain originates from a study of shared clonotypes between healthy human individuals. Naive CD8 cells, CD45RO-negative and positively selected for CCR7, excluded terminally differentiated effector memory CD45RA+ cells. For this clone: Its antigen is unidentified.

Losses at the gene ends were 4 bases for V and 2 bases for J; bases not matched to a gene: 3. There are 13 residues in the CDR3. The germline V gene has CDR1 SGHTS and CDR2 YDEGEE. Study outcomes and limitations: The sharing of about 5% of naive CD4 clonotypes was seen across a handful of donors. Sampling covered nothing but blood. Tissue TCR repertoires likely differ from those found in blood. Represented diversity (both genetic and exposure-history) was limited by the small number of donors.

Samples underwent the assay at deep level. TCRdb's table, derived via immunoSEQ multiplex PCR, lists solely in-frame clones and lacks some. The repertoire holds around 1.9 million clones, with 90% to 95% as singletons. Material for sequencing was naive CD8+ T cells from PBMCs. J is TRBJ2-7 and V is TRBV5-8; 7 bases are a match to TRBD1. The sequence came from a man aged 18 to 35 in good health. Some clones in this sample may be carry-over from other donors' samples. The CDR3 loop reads CASSGDRTYEQYF. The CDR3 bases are TGTGCCAGCAGCGGGGACAGAACCTACGAGCAGTACTTC.